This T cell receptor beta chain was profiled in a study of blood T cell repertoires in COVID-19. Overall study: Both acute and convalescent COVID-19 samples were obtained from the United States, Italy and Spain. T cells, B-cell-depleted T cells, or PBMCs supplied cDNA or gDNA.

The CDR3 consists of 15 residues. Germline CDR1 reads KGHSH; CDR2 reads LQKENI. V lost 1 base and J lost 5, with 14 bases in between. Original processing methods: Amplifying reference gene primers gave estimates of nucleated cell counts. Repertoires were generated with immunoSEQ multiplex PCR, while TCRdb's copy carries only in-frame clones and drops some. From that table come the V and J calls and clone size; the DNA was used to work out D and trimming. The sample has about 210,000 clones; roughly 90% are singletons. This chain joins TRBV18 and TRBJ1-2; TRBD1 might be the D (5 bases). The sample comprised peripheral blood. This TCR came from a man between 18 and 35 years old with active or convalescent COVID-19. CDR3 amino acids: CASSPQRDGLYGYTF. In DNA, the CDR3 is TGTGCCAGCTCACCACAGCGGGACGGCCTATATGGCTACACCTTC.